The entry that follows covers one TCR beta chain sequence. What antigen it recognizes has not been identified. No much larger clonotype is one base removed from it; base qualities were not supplied. The TCR beta CDR3 regions were amplified from RNA transcripts. For the first round of RT-PCR on the TCR CDR3, the HTBI primer set was used together with the Qiagen OneStep RT-PCR kit. The libraries were constructed in a second round of multiplex PCR and then size-selected and purified. Sequencing of the libraries was done on an Illumina HiSeq2000 using paired-end 100 bp reads. The paper's processing steps were these. SOAPnuke was used to process the raw data, throwing out any read that contained adapters or uncalled bases, had a mean Phred below 15, or lacked an exact constant-primer or identifier match. COPE v1.2.5 was used to merge high-quality paired reads, and clonotypes were defined as unique nucleotide sequences. Clonotypes were aligned to IMGT TRBV, TRBD and TRBJ reference segments using MiTCR v1.1. Analysis was restricted to V-J combinations with a frequency above 0.0001, which covered roughly 99% of repertoires. A TCS score was defined as the ratio of F50 (clonal expansion) to E x V (chaos), with BLOSUM62-based TCRdist applied between CDR3 peptides within each V-J. Welch's t-statistics and random forest reduced fewer than 550 V-J features to roughly 13, which were used in a naive Bayes classifier (R e1071). The similarity between thyroid and blood repertoires was quantified using the Morisita-Horn index. TCRdb redid the processing of the public reads, applying fastp at Q25 and MiXCR, and retained in-frame beta chains. Merged by CDR3 protein, the rows form single entries marked with the most common genes and DNA. V and J calls and clone size were set by TCRdb, not the authors. The sample table records just under 750,000 distinct CDR3 sequences; 30% to 40% of these occur just once. Less than 35% of the sample comes from the top ten.

The junction shows trimming of 4 bases on V and 2 bases on J, plus 15 bases between the germline ends. Its CDR3 holds 15 amino acids, cysteine through phenylalanine. Of all the DNA, just the CDR3 is kept, 45 bases in frame from base 1. For CDR1 and CDR2, the germline V gene lists SGHTA and FQGTGA. The record originates from a study of T cells in Graves' hyperthyroidism and ophthalmopathy (dated by TCRdb to between 2017 and 2020). Regarding the complete study: Peripheral blood samples were taken at initial diagnosis, before any treatment was given. For training and testing, the 100 or so patients in the discovery cohort were randomly divided in a 7:3 ratio. Thyroid tissue and blood T-cell repertoires from roughly 6 Graves' hyperthyroidism patients were also compared in the study. According to the paper, TCR Vbeta CDR3 sequencing was carried out on 135 peripheral blood samples, which came from over 40 ophthalmopathy, fewer than 80 hyperthyroidism and about 17 progressor patients. After sampling, hyperthyroidism patients received methimazole starting at 30 mg daily, and ophthalmopathy patients received high-dose intravenous methylprednisolone. To identify distinguishing TCR V-J signatures, a discovery cohort of about a hundred patients was used, comprising some 45 with Graves' ophthalmopathy and around 60 with stable Graves' hyperthyroidism. Whether ophthalmopathy could be predicted prospectively was tested in an independent validation cohort made up of about 20 hyperthyroidism patients plus 17 patients who later progressed to ophthalmopathy. Points the paper makes about the study in general: Most expanded thyroid clonotypes (frequency above 0.001) were also detected in blood, suggesting blood repertoires may reflect thyroid immune responses. Sample size was not statistically predetermined, and blinding of investigators to group allocation was not performed. Ophthalmopathy was separated from stable hyperthyroidism by a 13 V-J signature model, with over 85% sensitivity and about 81% specificity obtained in cross-validation and 80%/75% obtained in testing. During validation, the model predicted progression to ophthalmopathy a median of roughly six months ahead of onset, with around 71% sensitivity and about 75% specificity.

A patient counted as having stable Graves' hyperthyroidism if no progression to ophthalmopathy occurred over 18 months of follow-up. Hyperthyroidism patients were newly diagnosed, had a disease duration of under 2 months, and were aged 18 to 65 years. Exclusion was applied to patients with uncontrolled infections, other autoimmune diseases, pregnancy or lactation. Diagnoses relied on clinical symptoms, serum thyroxine and TRAb, thyroid ultrasound and orbital computed tomography. PBMCs were isolated from about 9.1 ml of fresh peripheral blood by Ficoll-Paque density gradient centrifugation. Total RNA was extracted using Trizol reagent, and RNA quality was assessed on an Agilent 2100 Bioanalyzer.

The chain is assembled from TRBV7-3 and TRBJ2-7; the D gene assignment is perhaps TRBD1 or TRBD2, with each matching 7 bases. This TCR derives from a woman aged 40 to 55 with Graves' hyperthyroidism. Sequenced input: blood. CDR3 protein: CASSSGGAWAYEQYF. The DNA sequence is TGTGCCAGCAGCTCAGGGGGGGCCTGGGCCTACGAGCAGTACTTC.